The 13 T cell receptor beta chains listed next were all sequenced from one sample in a study of blood T cell repertoires in COVID-19. Method: immunoSEQ multiplex PCR; TCRdb's copy keeps in-frame clones and lacks some. The sample includes 270,000 or so clones, 65% to 85% seen only once; the top ten take around 3.7%. Sequencing was done on a sample of PBMCs or T cells enriched from blood (not recorded which). The source is a man aged 45 to 65 who had recovered from COVID-19.

As for this clone: One end of the junction fails to match germline, which may point to a read error. J is TRBJ2-2 and V is TRBV7-7; 11 nucleotides agree with TRBD1. CDR3 length: 15 amino acids. Germline loops: CDR1 SSHAT, CDR2 FNYEAQ (reference sequence). The CDR3 here is CASRTGGRDTGELFF. CDR3 coding DNA: TGTGCTAGCAGGACAGGGGGCAGAGACACCGGGGAGCTGTTTTTT.

This sequence joins TRBV9 and TRBJ2-7; TRBD1 agrees at 11 bases. Germline CDR1 is SGDLS and CDR2 is YYNGEE. After removal of 6 bases from V and 4 bases from J, the junction contained 12 bases not matched to a gene. The CDR3 is 16 amino acids. CDR3 coding DNA: TGTGCCAGCAACCGAGGACAGGGGGCGTTCCCATACGAGCAGTACTTC. As protein: CASNRGQGAFPYEQYF.

V and J are TRBV5-1 and TRBJ2-7; D perhaps matches TRBD1 (6 bases). There are 15 residues in the CDR3. Germline V gene sequence: CDR1 SGHRS, CDR2 YFSETQ. V was cut by 7 bases and J by 2 bases, with 19 bases left in between. CDR3 DNA: TGCGCCAGCGGGCAGGGGTTATCCTTCGCCTACGAGCAGTACTTC. It translates to CASGQGLSFAYEQYF. The whole variable domain, remainder taken from reference TRBV5-1 and TRBJ2-7, is KAGVTQTPRYLIKTRGQQVTLSCSPISGHRSVSWYQQTPGQGLQFLFEYFSETQRNKGNFPGRFSGRQFSNSRSEMNVSTLELGDSALYLCASGQGLSFAYEQYFGPGTRLTVT.

The rearrangement joins TRBV5-1 to TRBJ2-7; 9 positions agree with TRBD1. Germline V lookup: CDR1 SGHRS, CDR2 YFSETQ. The CDR3 is 16 amino acids. The V segment lost 0 bases and the J segment 4 bases; nucleotides outside the gene matches: 8. The CDR3 bases are TGCGCCAGCAGCTTGGGAGGGACAGGGCCGTCTTACGAGCAGTACTTC. Residues: CASSLGGTGPSYEQYF.

The rearrangement joins TRBV27 to TRBJ2-2; 8 positions match TRBD2. The CDR3 runs to 17 residues. The germline V gene has CDR1 MNHEY and CDR2 SMNVEV (reference sequence). J lost 9 bases, V lost 3 bases, and 15 bases had no gene match. The CDR3 bases are TGTGCCAGCAGTTTCTTCCCCTTAGCGGGGCCACCGAGGGAGCTGTTTTTT. Its translation is CASSFFPLAGPPRELFF.

The chain recombines TRBV5-1 with TRBJ2-2; 10 positions agree with TRBD1. The V gene end was trimmed by 2 bases and the J gene end by 7 bases; junction bases not matched to a gene: 5. This CDR3 is built from 15 residues. Germline-derived CDR1 and CDR2 are SGHRS and YFSETQ. CDR3 region: CASSFGQGEIGELFF. CDR3 DNA: TGCGCCAGCAGCTTCGGACAGGGGGAAATCGGGGAGCTGTTTTTT.

The chain uses TRBV10-3 and TRBJ2-5; 9 positions agree with TRBD1. The CDR3 length is 14 residues. CDR1 is ENHRY, CDR2 SYGVKD, per germline. V lost 3 bases to trimming and J lost 4 bases; unmatched junction nucleotides: 3. The CDR3 nucleotides read TGTGCCATCAGTGACGGGACAGGGTCAGAGACCCAGTACTTC. Amino acid sequence: CAISDGTGSETQYF.

This clone was detected only once. The chain links TRBV5-1 to TRBJ2-5, with 10 bases identical to TRBD1. The germline gives CDR1 SGHRS, CDR2 YFSETQ. V lost 0 bases to trimming and J lost 5 bases; unmatched junction nucleotides: 4. This CDR3 spans 15 amino acids. DNA for the CDR3: TGCGCCAGCAGCTTGGGTGGGACAGGGGAGGAGACCCAGTACTTC. Amino acid sequence: CASSLGGTGEETQYF.

The chain combines TRBV7-9 with TRBJ1-4; a possible D gene is TRBD1 (6 bases). V lost 2 bases and J lost 7, with 11 bases in between. CDR3 size: 14 residues. The germline V gene encodes CDR1 SEHNR and CDR2 FQNEAQ (reference sequence). CDR3: CASSLQGRPEKLFF. The CDR3 region has the DNA TGTGCCAGCAGCTTACAGGGGAGACCTGAAAAACTGTTTTTT.

This clone was recorded only once. This chain joins TRBV11-2 and TRBJ2-1; D is possibly TRBD2 (7 bases). CDR1 is SGHAT and CDR2 is FQNNGV in the germline V gene. With 7 bases removed from V and 9 bases from J, the gap between germline ends came to 25 bases. The CDR3 runs to 16 residues. The CDR3 sequence: CASIGGRAAGFIEQFF. CDR3 DNA: TGTGCCAGCATAGGGGGGAGGGCCGCGGGCTTTATTGAGCAGTTCTTC.

This clone turned up a few times. The chain joins TRBV27 to TRBJ1-2; TRBD1 agrees at 10 bases. Per the germline V gene, CDR1 is MNHEY and CDR2 is SMNVEV (reference sequence). V lost 1 base and J lost 8; bases outside the gene matches: 10. This CDR3 spans 16 amino acids. The CDR3 bases are TGTGCCAGCAGTTTATTTGGACAGGGGGAAGTAAGAGGCTACACCTTC. This encodes CASSLFGQGEVRGYTF.

A single count supports this clone. This chain joins TRBV6-4 and TRBJ1-2, with D possibly TRBD1 on 6 matching bases. The length of the CDR3 is 17 residues. The V end lost 7 bases, the J end lost 5 bases, and 26 bases lay between the germline ends. From germline, CDR1 is MRHNA and CDR2 SNTAGT. For the CDR3, the DNA is TGTGCCAGCACTTCAACGGGGGGGCAAGCTCGCGAATATGGCTACACCTTC. This sequence encodes CASTSTGGQAREYGYTF.

The chain recombines TRBV28 with TRBJ2-3; weak D call: TRBD2 (6 bases). CDR3 size: 14 residues. Germline values: CDR1 MDHEN, CDR2 SYDVKM. Trimming took off 9 bases at V and 0 bases at J, with 13 bases between the two ends. Here the CDR3 DNA reads TGTGCCAGTCGTGGACTACCCAGCACAGATACGCAGTATTTT. The encoded protein is CASRGLPSTDTQYF. The full variable domain, in which reference TRBV28 and TRBJ2-3 provide the parts outside the CDR3, is DVKVTQSSRYLVKRTGEKVFLECVQDMDHENMFWYRQDPGLGLRLIYFSYDVKMKEKGDIPEGYSVSREKKERFSLILESASTNQTSMYLCASRGLPSTDTQYFGPGTRLTVL.